This paragraph reports one TCR beta chain. Its cognate antigen is unknown. Cells sorted as Tregs were CD4+, CD25+ and CD127-/low. The CDR3 is 16 residues long. CDR1 and CDR2 (germline): MNHEY, SMNVEV (reference sequence). V was cut by 10 bases and J by 0 bases, with 18 bases left in between. Findings and caveats of the study: Tumor memory CD4+ T cell TCR gene usage clustered with blood and lymph node memory CD4+ cells and lymph node naive CD4+ cells. Greatest tumor Treg TCR overlap was with tumor naive CD4+ cells. The larger cohort examined one V-J beta rearrangement, not whole repertoires.

After constant-region reverse-primer amplification, full-length variable regions underwent semi-nested PCR with Nested Universal Primer A. TCRdb reanalysed the 5' RACE reads using MiXCR and keeps one entry per CDR3 protein. The data contain roughly 42,000 distinct CDR3 sequences, 22% of them seen just once; the ten biggest clones take up under 5%. The rearrangement links TRBV27 to TRBJ2-2; no definite D call. The sequencing sample was made of Tregs sorted from blood. This TCR came from a female donor with breast cancer. This CDR3 is CATATRILSNTGELFF. The CDR3 coding sequence is TGTGCCACTGCGACCCGGATTCTTTCGAACACCGGGGAGCTGTTTTTT.